Following are 8 T cell receptor beta chains from one sample sequenced in a study of post-analysis software for immune sequencing data. These receptors' antigens are unknown. Overall study results and limits: A few TRBV segments occurring more often in patients than controls included TRBV5-6, TRBV5-1 and TRBV20-1.

Prepared TCR beta cDNA libraries contained unique molecular identifiers. From the PCR reads, TCRdb called clonotypes with MiXCR, one entry per CDR3 protein. The sample has approximately 730,000 distinct CDR3 sequences, just over 45% seen once; the top ten hold 4% to 5%. Sequenced: blood. The receptors derive from a girl aged 5 to 17 with multiple sclerosis.

This clonotype was recorded a few times. The chain links TRBV10-3 to TRBJ1-5, with 11 bases that match TRBD1. Per the germline V gene, CDR1 is ENHRY and CDR2 is SYGVKD. V lost 5 bases to trimming and J lost 4 bases; unmatched junction nucleotides: 4. The CDR3 is 15 amino acids. This CDR3 reads CAISTRDRGNQPQHF. DNA for the CDR3: TGTGCCATCAGTACCAGGGACAGGGGGAATCAGCCCCAGCATTTT.

This clonotype was counted between two and nine times. The gene calls are TRBV5-6 and TRBJ1-5; D gene uncertain. V was cut by 0 bases and J by 0 bases, with 7 bases left in between. The CDR3 length is 15 residues. The germline gives CDR1 SGHDT, CDR2 YYEEEE. The CDR3 coding sequence is TGTGCCAGCAGCTTGGGAGTGAATAGCAATCAGCCCCAGCATTTT. Amino acids: CASSLGVNSNQPQHF.

The rearrangement links TRBV12-3 or TRBV12-4 to TRBJ2-1; a possible D gene is TRBD1 (5 bases). The CDR3 has 11 residues. V was clipped by 6 bases and J by 15 bases, with 15 bases between them. The CDR3, as DNA: TGTGCCAGCAGCCAGGGAACCAGGCCGTTCTTC. This encodes CASSQGTRPFF.

The V and J genes are TRBV7-9 and TRBJ2-1, with a tentative D call TRBD2 (6 bases). Trimming removed 6 bases at V and 6 bases at J, with 18 bases between. CDR1 is SEHNR and CDR2 is FQNEAQ in the germline V gene (reference sequence). This CDR3 is 15 amino acids long. Here the CDR3 DNA reads TGTGCCAGCAGTAGTTGGGGGGAATTTATCAATGAGCAGTTCTTC. As protein: CASSSWGEFINEQFF.

The chain is built from TRBV6-2 or TRBV6-3 and TRBJ1-5; D remains ambiguous. Germline V gives CDR1 MNHEY, CDR2 SVGEGT. V lost 6 bases, J lost 11 bases, and 17 bases lay in between. The CDR3 consists of 13 residues. In DNA, the CDR3 is TGTGCCAGCAGGCGATGGGCGGAAGAGACCCAGCATTTT. This encodes CASRRWAEETQHF.

J is TRBJ2-3 and V is TRBV9; TRBD2 agrees at 8 bases. Germline lookup yields CDR1 SGDLS and CDR2 YYNGEE. V shed 0 bases and J 5 bases; nucleotides not matched to a gene: 11. The CDR3 loop spans 17 amino acids. DNA of the CDR3: TGTGCCAGCAGCGTAGACCCCCAACGGGAGGGCCGAGATACGCAGTATTTT. Translation: CASSVDPQREGRDTQYF.

This clonotype has a handful of counts. The chain is built from TRBV27 and TRBJ2-7, with D perhaps matching TRBD1 (6 bases). Trimming took off 6 bases at V and 1 base at J, with 10 bases between the two ends. CDR1 is MNHEY and CDR2 is SMNVEV in the germline V gene (reference sequence). The CDR3 consists of 13 residues. The DNA of the CDR3 is TGTGCCAGCAGCCGGGACATTTCCTACGAGCAGTACTTC. Protein product: CASSRDISYEQYF.

Only a few counts were recorded for this clonotype. V is TRBV29-1 and J is TRBJ2-5, with D hard to call. Germline V gives CDR1 SQVTM, CDR2 ANQGSEA. Trimming left V 3 bases short and J 7 bases short, with 15 bases between. The CDR3 has 13 residues. CDR3 sequence reads: CSVDRQALGTQYF. CDR3 in DNA: TGCAGCGTTGACCGTCAGGCCCTGGGGACCCAGTACTTC. The full variable domain, with the rest looked up from reference TRBV29-1 and TRBJ2-5, is SAVISQKPSRDICQRGTSLTIQCQVDSQVTMMFWYRQQPGQSLTLIATANQGSEATYESGFVIDKFPISRPNLTFSTLTVSNMSPEDSSIYLCSVDRQALGTQYFGPGTRLLVL.